Listed here are 3 T cell receptor beta chains from one sample, sequenced in a study of OX40 agonist ivuxolimab in advanced cancers. Sequencing was performed with immunoSEQ multiplex PCR; in TCRdb, only in-frame clones are kept and a portion is missing. The table lists about 82,000 clones, 80% to 95% of them singletons. The input for sequencing was CD4+ or CD8+ T cells sorted from blood, taken in a trial of the OX40 agonist ivuxolimab. The receptors were gathered from an adult with an advanced solid tumor such as melanoma, head and neck, liver or kidney cancer.

The rearrangement links TRBV10-1 to TRBJ1-3; 9 positions agree with TRBD1. This CDR3 contains 15 residues. CDR1 and CDR2 (germline): WNHNN, SYGVQD (reference sequence). V was pared by 9 bases and J by 1 base, with 7 bases of the junction left unmatched. The CDR3 sequence is CASSGQGPSGNTIYF. The CDR3 DNA reads TGCGCCAGTTCGGGACAGGGACCATCTGGAAACACCATATATTTT.

This clone was seen a handful of times. The chain uses TRBV9 and TRBJ1-3; D may be TRBD1 (5 bases). V was clipped by 4 bases and J by 4 bases, with 12 bases between them. Germline CDR1 is SGDLS and CDR2 is YYNGEE. The CDR3 spans 14 residues. CDR3 in amino acids: CASSPRTLGNTIYF. The CDR3 DNA reads as TGTGCCAGCAGCCCCCGGACACTGGGAAACACCATATATTTT. Filled out from reference TRBV9 and TRBJ1-3, the complete variable domain reads DSGVTQTPKHLITATGQRVTLRCSPRSGDLSVYWYQQSLDQGLQFLIQYYNGEERAKGNILERFSAQQFPDLHSELNLSSLELGDSALYFCASSPRTLGNTIYFGEGSWLTVV.

J is TRBJ2-3 and V is TRBV18, with a weak D call TRBD2 (5 bases). Germline V CDR1 and CDR2: KGHSH, LQKENI. V lost 3 bases and J lost 9, with 13 bases in between. This CDR3 has 13 amino acids. This chain's CDR3 is CASSPMDSPTQYF. CDR3 nucleotides: TGTGCCAGCTCACCGATGGACTCCCCAACGCAGTATTTT.